In terms of frequency, the clone carrying this TCR beta chain is medium-sized (0.01 to 0.1%). Healthy donors' buffy coats yielded the PBMC. Extraction of RNA, which was performed with an RNeasy Mini Kit, drew on duplicate vials of approximately 140,000 sorted CD8+ T cells per subset. The germline V gene has CDR1 SQVTM and CDR2 ANQGSEA. This CDR3 has 12 amino acids. These data come from a study of human CD8 memory T cell subsets. Construction of TCR beta libraries was accomplished by means of UMI-labeled 5' RACE. Following a re-call of the 5' RACE reads, TCRdb has one entry per CDR3 protein and lacks DNA. The listing contains 9,000 to 10,000 distinct CDR3 sequences.

The chain couples TRBV29-1 to TRBJ1-3; with no DNA, the TCRdb D assignment of TRBD1 cannot be verified. This clonotype was obtained from a human donor in good health. Sample: CD8+ T cells from PBMCs. The CDR3 is CSVVPQENTIYF.